A selection of T cell receptor beta chains follows, all from one sample in a study of blood T cells in healthy people across ages. MiXCR, applied by TCRdb to the 5' RACE reads, yields one record per CDR3 protein. This table holds about 1,000,000 distinct CDR3 sequences, 45% found once. Material for sequencing was blood. These receptors originate from a woman aged 55-70 years in good health. Each CDR3 is given with its conserved first and last residue. Fields, in order: D gene, J gene, CDR3 length, clone size, V gene, CDR3 protein, CDR3 DNA. A D gene is named only where the DNA matches it firmly. Not all rows give a size; the values are once, few, many and, for expanded clones, a class.

d_call: -
j_call: TRBJ2-3
cdr3_length: 14
clone_size: -
v_call: TRBV11-1
cdr3_aa: CASSLRRRWDTQYF
cdr3_nt: TGTGCCAGCAGCCTTCGCCGGAGGTGGGATACGCAGTATTTT

d_call: -
j_call: TRBJ2-7
cdr3_length: 12
clone_size: many
v_call: TRBV12-3/TRBV12-4
cdr3_aa: CASSRPSYEQYF
cdr3_nt: TGTGCCAGCAGTCGACCATCCTACGAGCAGTACTTC

d_call: TRBD1
j_call: TRBJ2-5
cdr3_length: 15
clone_size: few
v_call: TRBV15
cdr3_aa: CATSQDRGREETQYF
cdr3_nt: TGTGCCACCAGCCAAGACAGGGGGCGCGAGGAGACCCAGTACTTC

d_call: -
j_call: TRBJ2-7
cdr3_length: 12
clone_size: -
v_call: TRBV2
cdr3_aa: CASSGLLYEQYF
cdr3_nt: TGTGCCAGCAGTGGACTACTCTACGAGCAGTACTTC

d_call: -
j_call: TRBJ2-7
cdr3_length: 15
clone_size: -
v_call: TRBV4-1
cdr3_aa: CASNQAGADFYEQYF
cdr3_nt: TGCGCCAGCAACCAAGCAGGAGCCGATTTCTACGAGCAGTACTTC

d_call: TRBD2
j_call: TRBJ2-1
cdr3_length: 14
clone_size: -
v_call: TRBV5-1
cdr3_aa: CASSDGTSLNEQFF
cdr3_nt: TGCGCCAGCAGTGACGGGACTAGTCTCAATGAGCAGTTCTTC

d_call: TRBD1
j_call: TRBJ2-7
cdr3_length: 13
clone_size: -
v_call: TRBV5-6
cdr3_aa: CASSPWTGREQYF
cdr3_nt: TGTGCCAGCAGCCCATGGACAGGGCGCGAGCAGTACTTC

d_call: TRBD2
j_call: TRBJ2-7
cdr3_length: 15
clone_size: -
v_call: TRBV7-6
cdr3_aa: CASSLRTSGLNEQYF
cdr3_nt: TGTGCCAGCAGCTTGCGGACTAGCGGGTTGAACGAGCAGTACTTC

d_call: -
j_call: TRBJ2-7
cdr3_length: 14
clone_size: -
v_call: TRBV30
cdr3_aa: CAWTRTRPAYEQYF
cdr3_nt: TGTGCCTGGACCCGGACACGACCAGCCTACGAGCAGTACTTC

d_call: TRBD2
j_call: TRBJ2-3
cdr3_length: 16
clone_size: few
v_call: TRBV5-4
cdr3_aa: CASSLGLATLTDTQYF
cdr3_nt: TGTGCCAGCAGCTTGGGACTAGCGACCCTCACAGATACGCAGTATTTT

d_call: TRBD2
j_call: TRBJ2-7
cdr3_length: 16
clone_size: -
v_call: TRBV3-1
cdr3_aa: CASSPLAGARNSEQYF
cdr3_nt: TGTGCCAGCAGCCCCCTAGCGGGAGCTCGTAATTCCGAGCAGTACTTC

d_call: TRBD2
j_call: TRBJ2-5
cdr3_length: 16
clone_size: few
v_call: TRBV28
cdr3_aa: CASSFRAGGWWETQYF
cdr3_nt: TGTGCCAGCAGTTTTCGAGCGGGAGGGTGGTGGGAGACCCAGTACTTC

d_call: TRBD1
j_call: TRBJ2-1
cdr3_length: 22
clone_size: -
v_call: TRBV12-3/TRBV12-4
cdr3_aa: CASSTILGSGTGGAAAYNEQFF
cdr3_nt: TGTGCCAGCAGCACTATCTTAGGATCCGGGACAGGGGGCGCAGCTGCGTACAATGAGCAGTTCTTC

d_call: TRBD1
j_call: TRBJ1-6
cdr3_length: 15
clone_size: -
v_call: TRBV7-2
cdr3_aa: CASSRTGGSVSPLHF
cdr3_nt: TGTGCCAGCAGCAGAACAGGGGGATCGGTTTCACCCCTCCACTTT

d_call: TRBD2
j_call: TRBJ2-1
cdr3_length: 17
clone_size: -
v_call: TRBV5-1
cdr3_aa: CASSLGLAGGPYNEQFF
cdr3_nt: TGCGCCAGCAGCTTGGGACTAGCGGGAGGCCCTTACAATGAGCAGTTCTTC

d_call: -
j_call: TRBJ2-7
cdr3_length: 13
clone_size: -
v_call: TRBV12-3/TRBV12-4
cdr3_aa: CASSSTAFYVQYF
cdr3_nt: TGTGCCAGCAGTTCGACTGCCTTTTACGTGCAGTACTTC

d_call: TRBD2
j_call: TRBJ2-3
cdr3_length: 14
clone_size: few
v_call: TRBV20-1
cdr3_aa: CSAIGLASGDTQYF
cdr3_nt: TGCAGTGCAATAGGTCTGGCTAGCGGAGATACGCAGTATTTT

d_call: TRBD2
j_call: TRBJ2-4
cdr3_length: 13
clone_size: many
v_call: TRBV2
cdr3_aa: CASRLTSGRPQYF
cdr3_nt: TGTGCCAGCAGACTAACTAGCGGGAGGCCTCAGTACTTC

d_call: TRBD1
j_call: TRBJ2-7
cdr3_length: 15
clone_size: few
v_call: TRBV7-2
cdr3_aa: CASTTAGTGRYEQYF
cdr3_nt: TGTGCCAGCACCACCGCCGGGACAGGGAGGTACGAGCAGTACTTC

d_call: TRBD1
j_call: TRBJ1-4
cdr3_length: 15
clone_size: -
v_call: TRBV7-6
cdr3_aa: CASSFGTGGSEKLFF
cdr3_nt: TGTGCCAGCAGCTTCGGGACAGGGGGGAGTGAAAAACTGTTTTTT

d_call: TRBD1
j_call: TRBJ1-1
cdr3_length: 15
clone_size: -
v_call: TRBV9
cdr3_aa: CASSPRRTGSTEAFF
cdr3_nt: TGTGCCAGCAGCCCCCGCCGGACAGGGAGCACTGAAGCTTTCTTT

d_call: TRBD1
j_call: TRBJ2-4
cdr3_length: 14
clone_size: once
v_call: TRBV6-5
cdr3_aa: CASRAGTVNNIQYF
cdr3_nt: TGTGCCAGCAGGGCCGGGACAGTAAATAACATTCAGTACTTC

d_call: TRBD2
j_call: TRBJ2-7
cdr3_length: 13
clone_size: many
v_call: TRBV29-1
cdr3_aa: CSVGLAGAYEQYF
cdr3_nt: TGCAGCGTTGGGCTAGCGGGAGCCTACGAGCAGTACTTC

d_call: -
j_call: TRBJ2-1
cdr3_length: 19
clone_size: -
v_call: TRBV29-1
cdr3_aa: CSALAGRGLTKSSYNEQFF
cdr3_nt: TGCAGCGCTTTGGCCGGCAGGGGCCTCACAAAGAGCTCCTACAATGAGCAGTTCTTC

d_call: -
j_call: TRBJ2-1
cdr3_length: 16
clone_size: few
v_call: TRBV10-3
cdr3_aa: CAISESGPSSYNEQFF
cdr3_nt: TGTGCCATCAGTGAGTCGGGTCCCAGCTCCTACAATGAGCAGTTCTTC

d_call: TRBD1
j_call: TRBJ2-7
cdr3_length: 13
clone_size: once
v_call: TRBV11-2
cdr3_aa: CASSPGRGREQYF
cdr3_nt: TGTGCCAGCAGCCCGGGCAGGGGGCGCGAGCAGTACTTC

d_call: -
j_call: TRBJ2-7
cdr3_length: 13
clone_size: -
v_call: TRBV21-1
cdr3_aa: CASSKDRSYEQYF
cdr3_nt: TGTGCCAGCAGCAAAGACAGGTCCTACGAGCAGTACTTC

d_call: -
j_call: TRBJ1-1
cdr3_length: 13
clone_size: -
v_call: TRBV5-5
cdr3_aa: CASSLEWGSEAFF
cdr3_nt: TGTGCCAGCAGCTTGGAATGGGGGAGTGAAGCTTTCTTT

d_call: -
j_call: TRBJ1-5
cdr3_length: 13
clone_size: -
v_call: TRBV27
cdr3_aa: CASSRVPRQPQHF
cdr3_nt: TGTGCCAGCAGCAGGGTGCCCAGGCAGCCCCAGCATTTT

d_call: -
j_call: TRBJ2-3
cdr3_length: 15
clone_size: once
v_call: TRBV9
cdr3_aa: CASSVVSGPTDTQYF
cdr3_nt: TGTGCCAGCAGCGTAGTCAGCGGCCCTACGGATACGCAGTATTTT

d_call: -
j_call: TRBJ2-6
cdr3_length: 14
clone_size: -
v_call: TRBV6-6
cdr3_aa: CASSGDPGTNVLTF
cdr3_nt: TGTGCCAGCAGTGGGGACCCTGGGACCAACGTCCTGACTTTC

d_call: TRBD2
j_call: TRBJ2-3
cdr3_length: 16
clone_size: -
v_call: TRBV27
cdr3_aa: CAGSHIAGSMQDTQYF
cdr3_nt: TGTGCCGGCAGTCACATAGCGGGATCGATGCAAGATACGCAGTATTTT

d_call: TRBD1
j_call: TRBJ2-7
cdr3_length: 15
clone_size: -
v_call: TRBV6-1
cdr3_aa: CASSEGDRAFYEQYF
cdr3_nt: TGTGCCAGCAGTGAGGGGGACAGGGCTTTTTACGAGCAGTACTTC

d_call: TRBD1
j_call: TRBJ2-1
cdr3_length: 16
clone_size: -
v_call: TRBV28
cdr3_aa: CASSETGQGTYNEQFF
cdr3_nt: TGTGCCAGCAGTGAAACGGGACAGGGGACCTACAATGAGCAGTTCTTC

d_call: -
j_call: TRBJ2-3
cdr3_length: 15
clone_size: -
v_call: TRBV20-1
cdr3_aa: CSARVTARSTDTQYF
cdr3_nt: TGCAGTGCTAGAGTTACAGCACGCAGCACAGATACGCAGTATTTT

d_call: -
j_call: TRBJ1-1
cdr3_length: 13
clone_size: -
v_call: TRBV25-1
cdr3_aa: CASTPYMGSEAFF
cdr3_nt: TGTGCCAGCACCCCTTATATGGGGTCTGAAGCTTTCTTT

d_call: -
j_call: TRBJ2-7
cdr3_length: 13
clone_size: -
v_call: TRBV7-9
cdr3_aa: CASSLAGSSEQYF
cdr3_nt: TGTGCCAGCAGCTTAGCGGGCAGTTCCGAGCAGTACTTC

d_call: -
j_call: TRBJ2-1
cdr3_length: 20
clone_size: -
v_call: TRBV25-1
cdr3_aa: CASSHPGGGRARGSYNEQFF
cdr3_nt: TGTGCCAGCAGCCACCCAGGTGGGGGGAGAGCTAGAGGATCCTACAATGAGCAGTTCTTC

d_call: -
j_call: TRBJ2-2
cdr3_length: 14
clone_size: -
v_call: TRBV5-1
cdr3_aa: CASSPRSETGELFF
cdr3_nt: TGCGCCAGCAGCCCTCGAAGCGAAACCGGGGAGCTGTTTTTT

d_call: -
j_call: TRBJ2-7
cdr3_length: 15
clone_size: -
v_call: TRBV27
cdr3_aa: CASSPTSRRYDEQYF
cdr3_nt: TGTGCCAGCAGTCCCACAAGCCGACGCTACGACGAGCAGTACTTC

d_call: TRBD1
j_call: TRBJ2-7
cdr3_length: 13
clone_size: -
v_call: TRBV6-6
cdr3_aa: CAIGTGITYEQYF
cdr3_nt: TGTGCCATCGGGACAGGGATTACCTACGAGCAGTACTTC

d_call: TRBD2
j_call: TRBJ2-1
cdr3_length: 17
clone_size: -
v_call: TRBV10-2
cdr3_aa: CASRLLSGTSGTYEQFF
cdr3_nt: TGCGCCAGCAGGCTCCTCTCCGGGACTAGCGGGACGTACGAGCAGTTCTTC

d_call: -
j_call: TRBJ1-2
cdr3_length: 12
clone_size: few
v_call: TRBV29-1
cdr3_aa: CSVGGQRNGYTF
cdr3_nt: TGCAGCGTTGGTGGACAGCGAAATGGCTACACCTTC

d_call: -
j_call: TRBJ1-1
cdr3_length: 18
clone_size: -
v_call: TRBV5-1
cdr3_aa: CASSFLGERGLLNTEAFF
cdr3_nt: TGCGCCAGCAGCTTCCTGGGCGAACGGGGTCTATTGAACACTGAAGCTTTCTTT

d_call: -
j_call: TRBJ1-2
cdr3_length: 18
clone_size: -
v_call: TRBV15
cdr3_aa: CATSRGPAWETPNYGYTF
cdr3_nt: TGTGCCACCAGCAGAGGTCCGGCGTGGGAGACTCCTAACTATGGCTACACCTTC

d_call: -
j_call: TRBJ2-1
cdr3_length: 15
clone_size: -
v_call: TRBV5-1
cdr3_aa: CASSLVVGGYNEQFF
cdr3_nt: TGCGCCAGCAGCTTGGTAGTGGGAGGCTACAATGAGCAGTTCTTC

d_call: TRBD2
j_call: TRBJ2-1
cdr3_length: 16
clone_size: few
v_call: TRBV4-1
cdr3_aa: CASSHILAGGYNEQFF
cdr3_nt: TGCGCCAGCAGCCACATACTAGCGGGAGGTTACAATGAGCAGTTCTTC

d_call: TRBD2
j_call: TRBJ2-7
cdr3_length: 14
clone_size: few
v_call: TRBV20-1
cdr3_aa: CSAALGTSGYEQYF
cdr3_nt: TGCAGTGCAGCGCTCGGGACTAGCGGTTACGAGCAGTACTTC

d_call: -
j_call: TRBJ2-1
cdr3_length: 16
clone_size: -
v_call: TRBV25-1
cdr3_aa: CASSESGGGPYNEQFF
cdr3_nt: TGTGCCAGCAGTGAATCCGGCGGGGGCCCCTACAATGAGCAGTTCTTC

d_call: TRBD2
j_call: TRBJ2-3
cdr3_length: 15
clone_size: -
v_call: TRBV5-1
cdr3_aa: CASSAGLAGSDTQYF
cdr3_nt: TGCGCCAGCAGCGCTGGACTAGCGGGATCAGATACGCAGTATTTT

d_call: -
j_call: TRBJ1-5
cdr3_length: 14
clone_size: -
v_call: TRBV11-2
cdr3_aa: CASSVDSSNQPQHF
cdr3_nt: TGTGCCAGCAGCGTAGATTCCAGCAATCAGCCCCAGCATTTT

d_call: -
j_call: TRBJ2-5
cdr3_length: 12
clone_size: many
v_call: TRBV7-2
cdr3_aa: CASSLYRETQYF
cdr3_nt: TGTGCCAGCAGCTTGTACAGGGAGACCCAGTACTTC

d_call: -
j_call: TRBJ1-4
cdr3_length: 15
clone_size: -
v_call: TRBV25-1
cdr3_aa: CASSDPGTVNEKLFF
cdr3_nt: TGTGCCAGCAGTGATCCGGGAACCGTGAATGAAAAACTGTTTTTT

d_call: TRBD2
j_call: TRBJ2-5
cdr3_length: 12
clone_size: many
v_call: TRBV2
cdr3_aa: CASTGGSETQYF
cdr3_nt: TGTGCCAGCACGGGGGGGTCAGAGACCCAGTACTTC

d_call: -
j_call: TRBJ2-5
cdr3_length: 13
clone_size: few
v_call: TRBV20-1
cdr3_aa: CSADLGGTREQYF
cdr3_nt: TGCAGTGCTGACCTCGGCGGGACGCGTGAGCAGTACTTC

d_call: -
j_call: TRBJ2-1
cdr3_length: 15
clone_size: -
v_call: TRBV11-2
cdr3_aa: CASSLDPGYYNERFF
cdr3_nt: TGTGCCAGCAGCTTAGATCCTGGGTATTACAATGAGCGGTTCTTC

d_call: TRBD2
j_call: TRBJ2-1
cdr3_length: 21
clone_size: -
v_call: TRBV11-2
cdr3_aa: CASSFSPLAGVRRGTYNEQFF
cdr3_nt: TGTGCCAGCAGCTTTTCCCCACTAGCGGGAGTGAGGAGGGGTACGTACAATGAGCAGTTCTTC

d_call: -
j_call: TRBJ1-2
cdr3_length: 13
clone_size: -
v_call: TRBV29-1
cdr3_aa: CSVELGLGYGHTF
cdr3_nt: TGCAGCGTTGAGCTCGGACTCGGCTATGGCCACACCTTC

d_call: -
j_call: TRBJ2-1
cdr3_length: 14
clone_size: -
v_call: TRBV6-2/TRBV6-3
cdr3_aa: CASSYGVGDFEQFF
cdr3_nt: TGTGCCAGCAGTTACGGTGTAGGGGACTTCGAGCAGTTCTTC